What follows is one T cell receptor beta chain and its context. Its antigen is not known. CDR3 length equals 16 residues. V dropped 0 bases and J dropped 4 bases, with 18 bases sitting between them. The germline CDR1 and CDR2 sequences are SQVTM and ANQGSEA. The sample originates from a study of memory B cells and T cells in multiple sclerosis. Stimulus-free culture yielded autoproliferating CFSE-dim and non-proliferating CFSE-high T cells, each sequenced separately. Cultures began with about 4.5x10^7 CFSE-labeled PBMCs, unstimulated for roughly seven days, with replicate wells pooled. TCRdb's table, derived via immunoSEQ multiplex PCR, lists solely in-frame clones and lacks some. The sample includes about 45,000 clones, around 80% of them seen just once.

This receptor was taken from a human donor with multiple sclerosis. Sequences were obtained from PBMCs from blood kept in culture. This chain links TRBV29-1 with TRBJ1-2; perhaps TRBD1 as D (5 bases). CDR3 nucleotide sequence: TGCAGCGTTGAAGATGGCCGCCAGGGTCGACTCTATGGCTACACCTTC. Its translation is CSVEDGRQGRLYGYTF.